These T cell receptor beta chains were read from a single sample in a study of blood T cells in healthy people across ages. In TCRdb, the 5' RACE reads were re-called with MiXCR into one record per CDR3 protein. The sample includes under 2,000,000 distinct CDR3 sequences, roughly 50% seen only once; the top ten take over 2%. The sample consisted of blood. These receptors all come from a woman in her thirties or forties in good health. The CDR3 runs from the conserved cysteine through the conserved F or W. The order of the fields is CDR3 length, D gene, V gene, clone size, J gene, CDR3 protein, CDR3 DNA. A D gene is named only where the DNA matches it firmly. A clone size is listed for some rows: how often the clone was seen (once, few, many), or a class if it is expanded.

length: 15
D: -
V: TRBV6-5
size: -
J: TRBJ2-5
CDR3: CASSQGGGTEETQYF
DNA: TGTGCCAGCAGCCAGGGGGGGGGGACCGAAGAGACCCAGTACTTC

length: 14
D: TRBD1
V: TRBV27
size: -
J: TRBJ2-5
CDR3: CASSGQEYQETQYF
DNA: TGTGCCAGCAGCGGACAGGAGTACCAAGAGACCCAGTACTTC

length: 15
D: TRBD2
V: TRBV6-5
size: -
J: TRBJ2-5
CDR3: CASSDRGGPQETQYF
DNA: TGTGCCAGCAGTGACCGGGGGGGCCCCCAAGAGACCCAGTACTTC

length: 14
D: -
V: TRBV5-1
size: -
J: TRBJ2-5
CDR3: CASSFSGYPETQYF
DNA: TGCGCCAGCAGCTTTTCCGGTTATCCAGAGACCCAGTACTTC

length: 15
D: -
V: TRBV12-3/TRBV12-4
size: -
J: TRBJ1-1
CDR3: CVSSVTTGDGTEAFF
DNA: TGTGTCAGCAGTGTAACGACAGGAGATGGCACTGAAGCTTTCTTT

length: 13
D: -
V: TRBV10-3
size: -
J: TRBJ1-4
CDR3: CAISGGTAEKLFF
DNA: TGTGCCATCAGTGGTGGGACCGCTGAAAAACTGTTTTTT

length: 15
D: -
V: TRBV5-6
size: -
J: TRBJ1-5
CDR3: CASSTWGRRNQPQHF
DNA: TGTGCCAGCAGCACCTGGGGGAGACGCAATCAGCCCCAGCATTTT

length: 18
D: TRBD1
V: TRBV4-1
size: -
J: TRBJ1-2
CDR3: CASSQEGDRDSYNYGYTF
DNA: TGCGCCAGCAGCCAAGAGGGGGACAGGGACTCTTATAACTATGGCTACACCTTC

length: 15
D: -
V: TRBV12-3/TRBV12-4
size: -
J: TRBJ2-7
CDR3: CASGLETESDYEQYF
DNA: TGTGCCAGCGGTCTAGAAACAGAGAGCGACTACGAGCAGTACTTC

length: 15
D: TRBD2
V: TRBV20-1
size: -
J: TRBJ2-7
CDR3: CSARVLTSGPYEQYF
DNA: TGCAGTGCTAGAGTCCTGACTAGCGGCCCCTACGAGCAGTACTTC

length: 14
D: -
V: TRBV6-2/TRBV6-3
size: few
J: TRBJ2-1
CDR3: CASSSPGLYNEQFF
DNA: TGTGCCAGCAGTTCCCCGGGACTCTACAATGAGCAGTTCTTC

length: 11
D: -
V: TRBV27
size: -
J: TRBJ2-1
CDR3: CASRKANEQFF
DNA: TGTGCCAGCAGAAAAGCCAATGAGCAGTTCTTC

length: 15
D: -
V: TRBV27
size: -
J: TRBJ1-2
CDR3: CASSLLGGLDYGYTF
DNA: TGTGCCAGCAGTTTATTAGGGGGTTTGGACTATGGCTACACCTTC